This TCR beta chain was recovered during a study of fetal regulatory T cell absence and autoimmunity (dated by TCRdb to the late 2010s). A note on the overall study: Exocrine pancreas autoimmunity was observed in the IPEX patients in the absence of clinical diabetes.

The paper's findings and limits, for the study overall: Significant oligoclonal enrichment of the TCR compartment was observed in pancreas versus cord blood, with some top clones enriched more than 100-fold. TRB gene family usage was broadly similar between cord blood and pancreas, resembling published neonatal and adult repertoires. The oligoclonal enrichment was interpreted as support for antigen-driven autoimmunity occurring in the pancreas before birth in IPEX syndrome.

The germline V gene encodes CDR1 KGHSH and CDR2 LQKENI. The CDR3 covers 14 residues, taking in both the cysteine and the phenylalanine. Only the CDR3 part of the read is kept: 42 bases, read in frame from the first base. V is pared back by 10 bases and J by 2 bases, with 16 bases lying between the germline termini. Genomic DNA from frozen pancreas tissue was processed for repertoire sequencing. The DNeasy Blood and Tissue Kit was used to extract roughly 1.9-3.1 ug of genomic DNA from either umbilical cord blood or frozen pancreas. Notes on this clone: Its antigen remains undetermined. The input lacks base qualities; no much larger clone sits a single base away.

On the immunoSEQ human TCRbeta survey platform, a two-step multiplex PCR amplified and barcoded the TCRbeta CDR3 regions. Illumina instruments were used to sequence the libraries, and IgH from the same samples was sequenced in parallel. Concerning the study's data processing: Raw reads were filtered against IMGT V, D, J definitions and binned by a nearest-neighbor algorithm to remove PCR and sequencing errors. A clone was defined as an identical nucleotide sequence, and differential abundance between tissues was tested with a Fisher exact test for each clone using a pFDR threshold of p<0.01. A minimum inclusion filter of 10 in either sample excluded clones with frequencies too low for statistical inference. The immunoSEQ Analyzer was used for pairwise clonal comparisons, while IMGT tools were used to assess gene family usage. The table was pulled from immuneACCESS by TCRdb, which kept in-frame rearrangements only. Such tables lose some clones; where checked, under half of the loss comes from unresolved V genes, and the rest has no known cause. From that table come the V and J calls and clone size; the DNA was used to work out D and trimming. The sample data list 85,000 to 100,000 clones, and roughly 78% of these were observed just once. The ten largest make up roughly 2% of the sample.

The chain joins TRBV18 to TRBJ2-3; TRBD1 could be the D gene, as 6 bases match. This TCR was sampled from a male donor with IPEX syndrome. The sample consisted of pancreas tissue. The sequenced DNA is TGTGCCACCCGGGGTGGGGGCCACACAGATACGCAGTATTTT. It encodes CATRGGGHTDTQYF.